This TCR beta chain derives from a study of post-analysis software for immune sequencing data. The CDR3 spans 11 residues. Germline V gene lookup returns CDR1 SGHNT and CDR2 YYREEE (reference sequence). With 7 bases removed from V and 4 bases from J, the gap between germline ends came to 7 bases. A few counts support this clonotype. Its antigen is unidentified. Study findings and constraints: Patients carried 4 or 5 TRBV segments more frequently than controls did, and TRBV5-6, TRBV5-1 and TRBV20-1 were among them. F measure showed strong co-clustering of same-batch samples.

Unique molecular identifiers featured in each of the TCR beta cDNA libraries. TCRdb called the PCR reads again in MiXCR, with one record for every CDR3 protein. The table shows fewer than 550,000 distinct CDR3 sequences, with roughly 34% occurring only once. This sequence originates from a girl between 2 and 17 years old with multiple sclerosis. This sequence joins TRBV5-4 and TRBJ2-3; no reliable D call. The sequenced material came from blood. CDR3 residues: CASGFADTQYF. The CDR3 DNA is TGTGCCAGCGGATTCGCAGATACGCAGTATTTT.